This T cell receptor (beta chain) originates from a study of blood T cell repertoires in COVID-19. Across the whole study: Samples came from the United States, Italy and Spain, spanning acute and convalescent COVID-19. The cDNA or gDNA used as material had been derived from T cells, B-cell-depleted T cells, or PBMCs.

The V gene's germline CDR1 is KGHSH and CDR2 LQKENI. V was clipped by 3 bases and J by 8 bases; unmatched bases: 7. This CDR3 is 14 amino acids long. In the original processing: Estimates of nucleated cell counts were drawn from the amplification of reference gene primers. TCRdb keeps only in-frame clones here, not all; method: immunoSEQ multiplex PCR. V and J calls and clone size come straight from that table; D and trimming were deduced from the DNA. The sample includes a few hundred thousand clones, around 86% seen only once; the top ten take 8.5% to 10%. The receptor comes from a man aged 40-49 years who had recovered from COVID-19. The sequenced material came from peripheral blood. The genes are TRBV18 and TRBJ2-1; 7 nucleotides align to TRBD1. Here the CDR3 DNA reads TGTGCCAGCTCACCTAAGACAGGGACGTATGAGCAGTTCTTC. Encoded protein: CASSPKTGTYEQFF.